The entry below describes one T cell receptor (beta chain). The sample comes from a study of blood T cell repertoires in COVID-19. The CDR3 is made up of 13 amino acids. Trimming cost V 5 bases and J 5 bases, with 10 bases left between them. The germline V gene encodes CDR1 SGHNT and CDR2 YYREEE (reference sequence). In the original processing: How many nucleated cells were present was estimated from reference gene primer amplification. Using immunoSEQ multiplex PCR, the repertoire was profiled, and TCRdb retains in-frame clones only, with some absent. The D gene and trimming were derived from the DNA, and the V and J assignments and clone size from that table. The table lists approximately 270,000 clones, approximately 91% of them singletons.

This sequence joins TRBV5-4 and TRBJ1-4; D might be TRBD1 (6 bases). This TCR was recovered from a man aged 45-60 years with acute or convalescent COVID-19. The source material was peripheral blood. Written as DNA, the CDR3 is TGTGCCAGCAGTTTAGACAGGAATGAAAAACTGTTTTTT. Its translation: CASSLDRNEKLFF.